The 2 T cell receptor beta chains given below trace back to one sample, sequenced in a study of beta chain features in type 1 diabetes. Overall study results and limits: TCRB CDR3s from Type 1 diabetes patients were moderately but significantly shorter in all four CD4+ subsets.

The isolated RNA, all of it, was reverse transcribed, so expressed TCRB transcripts were what got sequenced. Produced via immunoSEQ multiplex PCR; TCRdb's table is partial and in-frame only. The table lists around 150,000 clones, roughly 8% of them singletons. Their cognate antigens are unknown. The material sequenced was central memory CD4+ T cells from blood. The source is a woman under 30 with type 1 diabetes.

This clone has only a few counts. Relative to the germline gene, one junction end is altered; a read error may explain this. The gene calls are TRBV5-4 and TRBJ2-1; no clear D. Per germline, CDR1 SGHNT and CDR2 YYREEE (reference sequence). The CDR3 loop spans 16 amino acids. The CDR3 nucleotides are TGCGCCAGCAGCCGAGAGGCAGAGACCTCCTACAATGAGCAGTTCTTC. It is translated as CASSREAETSYNEQFF.

This clone was counted between two and nine times. The rearrangement links TRBV28 to TRBJ1-1, with 7 bases aligning to TRBD1. CDR1 MDHEN and CDR2 SYDVKM come from the germline V gene. There are 15 residues in the CDR3. Losses at the gene ends were 6 bases for V and 0 bases for J; bases not matched to a gene: 7. CDR3 residues: CASSQQGYMNTEAFF. The CDR3 DNA reads TGTGCCAGCAGCCAACAGGGGTACATGAACACTGAAGCTTTCTTT.